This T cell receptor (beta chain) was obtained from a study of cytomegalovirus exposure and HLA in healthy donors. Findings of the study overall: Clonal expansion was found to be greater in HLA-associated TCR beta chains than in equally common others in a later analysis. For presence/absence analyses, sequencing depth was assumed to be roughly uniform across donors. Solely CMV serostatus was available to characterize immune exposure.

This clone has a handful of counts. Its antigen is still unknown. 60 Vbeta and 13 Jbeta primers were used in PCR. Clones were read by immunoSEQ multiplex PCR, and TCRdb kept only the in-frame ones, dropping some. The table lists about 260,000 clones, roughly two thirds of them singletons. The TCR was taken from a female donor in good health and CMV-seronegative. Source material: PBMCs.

CDR3 amino acids: CASSTAGVNTGELFF. In DNA form, the CDR3 reads TGTGCCAGCAGCACAGCGGGAGTGAACACCGGGGAGCTGTTTTTT. The chain links TRBV9 to TRBJ2-2; TRBD2 matches 8 bases. J was trimmed by 1 base and V by 4 bases; bases with no gene match: 3. Germline V CDR1 and CDR2: SGDLS, YYNGEE. CDR3 length: 15 residues.